This paragraph covers one T cell receptor (beta chain) sequence. TCRdb keeps only in-frame clones here, not all; method: immunoSEQ multiplex PCR. This table has tens of thousands of clones, 92% appearing once. The sample belongs to a study of T cell clones after liver transplantation. This specimen consisted of CD4+ T cells from blood, obtained approximately 25 months after liver transplant. The clonotype originates from a human patient who received a liver transplant. The T cells may partly be graft donor cells.

CDR3 in amino acids: CASSLDLGLANTGELFF. CDR3 coding DNA: TGTGCCAGCAGCTTAGATCTGGGACTAGCGAACACCGGGGAGCTGTTTTTT. The rearrangement joins TRBV11-2 to TRBJ2-2; 8 bases fit TRBD2. V lost 0 bases to trimming and J lost 0 bases; unmatched junction nucleotides: 3. The CDR3 covers 17 residues. The germline gives CDR1 SGHAT, CDR2 FQNNGV.